In this sample, the clone carrying this T cell receptor beta chain turned up many times. This specimen belongs to a study of identical twins. Germline V gene data show CDR1 as SGHRS and CDR2 as YFSETQ. This CDR3 contains 14 residues. Trimming removed 1 base from V and 4 bases from J, with 11 bases in between. TCRdb independently ran MiXCR on the 5' RACE reads; one entry per CDR3 protein. This sample yields hundreds of thousands of distinct CDR3 sequences, of which around 5.7% are seen a single time; approximately 2% belongs to the top ten. The sequence was collected from a man aged 18 to 29 in good health. Specimen: naive T cells sorted from blood. The chain recombines TRBV5-1 with TRBJ1-2, with D possibly being TRBD1 (6 bases). CDR3 coding DNA: TGCGCCAGCAGCTTGAGGCAGGGGCCCTATGGCTACACCTTC. Translation: CASSLRQGPYGYTF.